A selection of T cell receptor beta chains follows, all from one sample in a study of metastatic and nonmetastatic thyroid tumors. TCRdb ran MiXCR on the PCR reads. The sample consists of roughly 14,000 clones, 3.7% of them appearing once. The sequenced material came from tumor tissue. These receptors originate from a female donor with papillary thyroid cancer or a benign thyroid nodule (not recorded which). Some clones in this sample may be carry-over from other donors' samples. Each CDR3 is given with its conserved first and last residue. The D gene is left open where the match is weak. Rows give clone size only sometimes, using once, few, many, or a class for an expanded clone.

abundance	j_gene	v_gene	d_gene	CDR3nt	CDR3aa
few	TRBJ1-3	TRBV2	.	TGTGCCAGCAGTGAAGTATATCGGGGGGGAAACTCTGGAAACACCATATATTTT	CASSEVYRGGNSGNTIYF
few	TRBJ1-5	TRBV6-4	TRBD1	TGTGCCAGCAGCGACAGGGCCAATCAGCCCCAGCATTTT	CASSDRANQPQHF
few	TRBJ1-5	TRBV28	TRBD1	TGTGCCAGCAGTTTTCCAGGGGGCGAGCCCCAGCATTTT	CASSFPGGEPQHF
few	TRBJ1-4	TRBV28	TRBD1	TGTGCCAGCAGTGGACAGGGGGGAAATGAAAAACTGTTTTTT	CASSGQGGNEKLFF
few	TRBJ1-2	TRBV30	.	TGTGCCTGGAACCAGCGTAACTATGGCTACACCTTC	CAWNQRNYGYTF
few	TRBJ2-1	TRBV6-1	TRBD1	TGTGCCAGCAGTTTCGGGACAGGGGGCAGGGAGCAGTTCTTC	CASSFGTGGREQFF
few	TRBJ2-7	TRBV3-1	.	TGTGCCAGCAGCTACGAGGATGAGCAGTACTTC	CASSYEDEQYF
few	TRBJ1-3	TRBV6-1	.	TGTGCCAGCAGCCGCTCGCAGGGGTTTGGAAACACCATATATTTT	CASSRSQGFGNTIYF
medium-sized	TRBJ2-7	TRBV20-1	.	TGCAGTGCTCTCCTCAGGGGAACCTACGAGCAGTACTTC	CSALLRGTYEQYF
.	TRBJ2-2	TRBV28	TRBD1	TGTGCCAGCAGTACGCCCTCAGGGGGCGGTTTTTCCGGGGAGCTGTTTTTT	CASSTPSGGGFSGELFF
few	TRBJ1-6	TRBV6-2/TRBV6-3	.	TGTGCCAGCAGTCCTCACGGGGGGGCGGCGCATTCACCCCTCCACTTT	CASSPHGGAAHSPLHF
few	TRBJ2-2	TRBV5-1	TRBD2	TGCGCCAGCAGCTATACTAGCGGGAACACCGGGGAGCTGTTTTTT	CASSYTSGNTGELFF
few	TRBJ1-4	TRBV20-1	TRBD1	TGCAGTGCTAGACTGACAGGGAGTGAAAAACTGTTTTTT	CSARLTGSEKLFF
few	TRBJ2-7	TRBV5-1	TRBD1	TGCGCCAGCAGCGGGACCGGGACAGGGGCCGAGCAGTACTTC	CASSGTGTGAEQYF
.	TRBJ1-2	TRBV7-2	.	TGTGCCAGCAGCCTTGGGGTTTCCAACTATGGCTACACCTTC	CASSLGVSNYGYTF
few	TRBJ1-5	TRBV28	.	TGTGCCAGCAGTTTTTCCGGACAATTACAGCCCCAGCATTTT	CASSFSGQLQPQHF